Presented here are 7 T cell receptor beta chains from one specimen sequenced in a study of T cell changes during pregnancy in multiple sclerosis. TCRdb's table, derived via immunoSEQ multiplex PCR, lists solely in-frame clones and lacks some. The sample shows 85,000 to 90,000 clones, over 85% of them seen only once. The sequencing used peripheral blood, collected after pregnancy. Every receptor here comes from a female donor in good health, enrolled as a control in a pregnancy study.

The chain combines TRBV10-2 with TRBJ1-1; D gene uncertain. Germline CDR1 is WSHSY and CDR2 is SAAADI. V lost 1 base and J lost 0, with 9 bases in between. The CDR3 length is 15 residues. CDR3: CASSEFTSMNTEAFF. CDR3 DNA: TGCGCCAGCAGTGAGTTTACATCCATGAACACTGAAGCTTTCTTT.

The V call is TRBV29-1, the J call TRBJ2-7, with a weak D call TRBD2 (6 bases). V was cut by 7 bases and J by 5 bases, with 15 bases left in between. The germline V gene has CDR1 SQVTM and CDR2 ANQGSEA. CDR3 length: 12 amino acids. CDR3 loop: CSASTRSHEQYF. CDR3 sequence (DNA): TGCAGCGCTTCGACTAGGAGCCACGAGCAGTACTTC.

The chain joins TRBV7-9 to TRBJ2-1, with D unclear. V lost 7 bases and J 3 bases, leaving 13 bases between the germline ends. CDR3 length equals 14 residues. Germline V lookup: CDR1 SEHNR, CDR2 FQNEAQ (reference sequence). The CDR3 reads CASTDEADYNEQFF. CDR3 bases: TGTGCCAGCACCGACGAGGCGGACTACAATGAGCAGTTCTTC. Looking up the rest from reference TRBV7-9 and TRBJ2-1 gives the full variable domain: DTGVSQNPRHKITKRGQNVTFRCDPISEHNRLYWYRQTLGQGPEFLTYFQNEAQLEKSRLLSDRFSAERPKGSFSTLEIQRTEQGDSAMYLCASTDEADYNEQFFGPGTRLTVL.

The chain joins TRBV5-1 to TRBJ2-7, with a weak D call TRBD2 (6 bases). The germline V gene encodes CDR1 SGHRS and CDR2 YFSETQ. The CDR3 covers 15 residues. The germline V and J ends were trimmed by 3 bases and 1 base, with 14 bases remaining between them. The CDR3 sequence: CASSWGTQPSYEQYF. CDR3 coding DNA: TGCGCCAGCAGCTGGGGGACTCAGCCGTCCTACGAGCAGTACTTC.

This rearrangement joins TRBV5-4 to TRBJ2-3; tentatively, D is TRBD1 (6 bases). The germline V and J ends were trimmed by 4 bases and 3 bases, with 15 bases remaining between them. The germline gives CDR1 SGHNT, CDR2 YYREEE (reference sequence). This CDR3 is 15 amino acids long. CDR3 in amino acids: CASSPPGERTDTQYF. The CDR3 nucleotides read TGTGCCAGCAGCCCCCCAGGGGAGAGAACAGATACGCAGTATTTT.

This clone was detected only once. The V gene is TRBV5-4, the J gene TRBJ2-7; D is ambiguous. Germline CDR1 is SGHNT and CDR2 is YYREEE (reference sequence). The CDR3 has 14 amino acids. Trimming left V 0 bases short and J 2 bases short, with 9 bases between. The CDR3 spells CASSLVPETYEQYF. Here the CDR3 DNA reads TGTGCCAGCAGCTTGGTGCCGGAGACCTACGAGCAGTACTTC.

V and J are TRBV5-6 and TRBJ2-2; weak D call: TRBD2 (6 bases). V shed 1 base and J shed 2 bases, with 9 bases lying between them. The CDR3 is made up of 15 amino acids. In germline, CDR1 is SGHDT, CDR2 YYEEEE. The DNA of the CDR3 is TGTGCCAGCAGCTTGATTAGCGGAAACACCGGGGAGCTGTTTTTT. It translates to CASSLISGNTGELFF.